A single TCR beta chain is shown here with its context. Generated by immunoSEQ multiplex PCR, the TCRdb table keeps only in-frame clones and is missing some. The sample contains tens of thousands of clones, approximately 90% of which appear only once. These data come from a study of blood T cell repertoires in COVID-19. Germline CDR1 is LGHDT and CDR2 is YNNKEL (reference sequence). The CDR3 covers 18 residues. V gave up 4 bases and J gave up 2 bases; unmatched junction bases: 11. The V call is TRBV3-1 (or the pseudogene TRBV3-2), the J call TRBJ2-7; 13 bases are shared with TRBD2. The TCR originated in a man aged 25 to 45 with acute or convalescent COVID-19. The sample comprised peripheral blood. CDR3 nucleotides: TGTGCCAGCAGCCGCGCTAGAAACGGGACTAGCGGGGCCTACGAGCAGTACTTC. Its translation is CASSRARNGTSGAYEQYF.